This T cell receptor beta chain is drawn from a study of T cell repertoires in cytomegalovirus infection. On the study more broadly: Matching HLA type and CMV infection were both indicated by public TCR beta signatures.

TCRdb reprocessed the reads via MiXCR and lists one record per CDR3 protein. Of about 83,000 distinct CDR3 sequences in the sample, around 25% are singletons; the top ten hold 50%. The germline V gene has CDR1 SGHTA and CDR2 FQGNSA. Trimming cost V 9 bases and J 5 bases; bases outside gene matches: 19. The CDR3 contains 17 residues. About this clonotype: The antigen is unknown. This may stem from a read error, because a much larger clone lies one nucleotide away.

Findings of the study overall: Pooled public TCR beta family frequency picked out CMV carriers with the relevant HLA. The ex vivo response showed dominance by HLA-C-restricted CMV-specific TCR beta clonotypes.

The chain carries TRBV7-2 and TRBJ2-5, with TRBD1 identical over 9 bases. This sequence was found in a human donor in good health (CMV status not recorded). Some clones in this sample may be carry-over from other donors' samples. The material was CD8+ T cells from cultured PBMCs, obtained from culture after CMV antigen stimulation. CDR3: CASLTGTGTSGHETQYF. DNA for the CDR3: TGTGCCAGTTTAACCGGGACAGGGACTTCAGGGCATGAGACCCAGTACTTC.